A single sample is the source of the 28 T cell receptor beta chains below, sequenced in a study of T cell responses to AZD1222 COVID-19 vaccine. Sequenced by immunoSEQ multiplex PCR; TCRdb stores in-frame clones only, minus some. Here the sample spans some 99,000 clones, around 87% being singletons. The sequencing here drew on peripheral blood, taken 28 days after the second AZD1222 dose. The receptors were sampled from an adult who received the AZD1222 COVID-19 vaccine.

The V gene is TRBV27, the J gene TRBJ1-5, with a possible D match to TRBD1 (5 bases). The CDR3 spans 14 residues. Germline assignment: CDR1 MNHEY and CDR2 SMNVEV (reference sequence). The V end lost 7 bases, the J end lost 9 bases, and 19 bases lay between the germline ends. The CDR3 reads CASKRRSQGGPQHF. CDR3 DNA sequence: TGTGCCAGCAAGCGAAGGAGTCAGGGTGGGCCCCAGCATTTT.

The chain joins TRBV23-1 to TRBJ2-1; D gene ambiguous. TRBV23-1 has ORF status, its function being uncertain. Deletions cut 2 bases from V and 5 bases from J, with 22 bases between. The CDR3 totals 18 residues. The CDR3 here is CASSQRLNLTIKDNEQFF. The CDR3 nucleotides are TGCGCCAGCAGTCAACGGTTGAATCTTACGATAAAGGACAATGAGCAGTTCTTC.

The CDR3 is CASRHTPTENQPQHF. The CDR3 DNA follows: TGTGCCAGCAGACACACCCCGACAGAGAATCAGCCCCAGCATTTT. V usage is TRBV6-5 and J usage is TRBJ1-5; tentatively, D is TRBD1 (5 bases). Trimming removed 6 bases from V and 4 bases from J, with 16 bases in between. The germline CDR1 and CDR2 sequences are MNHEY and SVGAGI. The CDR3 is 15 amino acids.

The chain couples TRBV4-3 to TRBJ1-4; D gene ambiguous. This CDR3 comprises 15 residues. The germline V and J ends were trimmed by 4 bases and 0 bases, with 9 bases remaining between them. In germline, CDR1 is LGHNA, CDR2 YSLEER. DNA of the CDR3: TGCGCCAGCAGCCCCTGGAGGGCAACTAATGAAAAACTGTTTTTT. It encodes CASSPWRATNEKLFF.

CDR3: CASSNKLSSNSPLHF. In DNA, the CDR3 is TGTGCCAGTAGTAATAAGTTGAGTAGCAATTCACCCCTCCACTTT. The rearrangement links TRBV19 to TRBJ1-6; D unresolved. V was clipped by 4 bases and J by 7 bases, with 14 bases between them. Germline CDR1 is LNHDA and CDR2 is SQIVND (reference sequence). The CDR3 is made up of 15 amino acids.

This chain uses TRBV5-4 with TRBJ1-6; D gene unclear. Germline V gene lookup returns CDR1 SGHNT and CDR2 YYREEE (reference sequence). Trimming removed 2 bases from V and 6 bases from J, with 15 bases in between. The CDR3 has 16 amino acids. The CDR3 here is CASSFFGGLGNSPLHF. For the CDR3, the DNA is TGTGCCAGCAGCTTTTTCGGAGGGCTGGGTAATTCACCCCTCCACTTT.

The chain has TRBV14 and TRBJ2-7, with 10 bases fitting TRBD2. This CDR3 spans 15 amino acids. CDR1 is SGHDN and CDR2 is FVKESK in the germline V gene. With V trimmed by 1 base and J by 2 bases, 2 bases remained unmatched. CDR3 sequence reads: CASSQGGLATYEQYF. The CDR3 coding sequence is TGTGCCAGCAGCCAAGGGGGACTAGCGACCTACGAGCAGTACTTC.

This chain uses TRBV20-1 with TRBJ1-5; no reliable D call. The germline gives CDR1 DFQATT, CDR2 SNEGSKA (reference sequence). The CDR3 extends over 13 amino acids. The V gene lost 3 bases and the J gene lost 6 bases, with 12 bases spanning the gap. CDR3 in DNA: TGCAGTGCTAGTTCGGGTTTAAGTCAGCCCCAGCATTTT. Translation gives CSASSGLSQPQHF.

The chain recombines TRBV7-7 with TRBJ2-1, with D possibly TRBD2 on 6 matching bases. With 5 bases removed from V and 4 bases from J, the gap between germline ends came to 18 bases. The germline gives CDR1 SSHAT, CDR2 FNYEAQ (reference sequence). The length of the CDR3 is 16 residues. This CDR3 is CASSVRSGAGYNEQFF. The DNA for the CDR3 is TGTGCCAGCAGCGTCCGTAGCGGAGCTGGTTACAATGAGCAGTTCTTC.

This clone occurred once. The gene calls are TRBV27 and TRBJ2-7; TRBD1 matches at 7 bases. The V and J ends lost 3 bases and 0 bases, in that order; junction bases with no gene match: 2. Germline CDR1 MNHEY, CDR2 SMNVEV (reference sequence). This CDR3 region has 14 residues. CDR3 protein: CASSFSGGSYEQYF. Here the CDR3 DNA reads TGTGCCAGCAGTTTTTCAGGGGGCTCCTACGAGCAGTACTTC.

The chain links TRBV6-5 to TRBJ1-5; 7 bases line up with TRBD1. This CDR3 comprises 14 residues. V dropped 7 bases and J dropped 5; count of bases not matched to a gene: 8. The germline V gene encodes CDR1 MNHEY and CDR2 SVGAGI. CDR3 sequence: CASKRDRDYQPQHF. The CDR3 region has the DNA TGTGCCAGCAAGAGAGACAGGGACTATCAGCCCCAGCATTTT.

The chain carries TRBV12-5 and TRBJ2-3; D gene uncertain. CDR1 and CDR2 (germline): LGHNT, FRNRAP. The V end was cut by 0 bases, the J end by 6 bases, with 1 base between. The CDR3 sequence is 11 residues long. This CDR3 is CASGLVDTQYF. The CDR3 coding sequence is TGTGCTAGTGGTTTGGTCGATACGCAGTATTTT.

CDR3: CASTRLAGGYNEQFF. CDR3 nucleotide sequence: TGTGCCAGCACAAGACTAGCGGGAGGGTACAATGAGCAGTTCTTC. The chain couples TRBV7-2 to TRBJ2-1, with 14 bases aligning to TRBD2. Germline CDR1 reads SGHTA; CDR2 reads FQGNSA. V was pared by 7 bases and J by 4 bases, with 3 bases of the junction left unmatched. This CDR3 is built from 15 residues. Drawing the rest from reference TRBV7-2 and TRBJ2-1, the complete variable domain is GAGVSQSPSNKVTEKGKDVELRCDPISGHTALYWYRQSLGQGLEFLIYFQGNSAPDKSGLPSDRFSAERTGGSVSTLTIQRTQQEDSAVYLCASTRLAGGYNEQFFGPGTRLTVL.

The table lists this clone with a few counts. The chain links TRBV5-1 to TRBJ2-7; D could derive from TRBD1 or TRBD2 (5 bases each). The CDR3 has 11 amino acids. Germline V gene sequence: CDR1 SGHRS, CDR2 YFSETQ. V was shortened by 7 bases and J by 4 bases, with 9 bases between the two germline ends. The DNA for the CDR3 is TGCGCCAGCGGAGAGGGGTACGAGCAGTACTTC. Translated, it gives CASGEGYEQYF.

The chain carries TRBV30 and TRBJ2-7; 13 bases are a match to TRBD2. Germline assignment: CDR1 GTSNPN and CDR2 SVGIG (reference sequence). Trimming at V came to 1 base and at J to 3 bases, leaving 15 bases not matched to a gene. This CDR3 has 19 residues. The CDR3, as DNA: TGTGCCTGGAGTGGCCGGACTAGCGGGAGCGTATACCCCAACTACGAGCAGTACTTC. Amino acids: CAWSGRTSGSVYPNYEQYF.

This clone was seen just once. The chain links TRBV6-5 to TRBJ1-1; D gene ambiguous. The germline V and J ends were trimmed by 7 bases and 4 bases, with 10 bases remaining between them. The germline gives CDR1 MNHEY, CDR2 SVGAGI. The CDR3 extends over 12 amino acids. The CDR3: CASIIGSTEAFF. The DNA for the CDR3 is TGTGCCAGCATTATCGGCAGCACTGAAGCTTTCTTT.

V and J are TRBV5-4 and TRBJ2-7; D not resolved. V lost 0 bases to trimming and J lost 0 bases, with 7 bases between them. The germline V gene encodes CDR1 SGHNT and CDR2 YYREEE (reference sequence). There are 14 residues in the CDR3. CDR3 residues: CASSLAPYSYEQYF. In DNA, the CDR3 is TGTGCCAGCAGCTTGGCCCCTTACTCCTACGAGCAGTACTTC.

In its sample, this clone was seen a few times. The V call is TRBV9, the J call TRBJ2-1; the match to TRBD2 covers 10 bases. With 1 base clipped from V and 3 bases from J, the junction kept 4 bases outside the gene matches. This CDR3 is built from 16 residues. Germline CDR1 SGDLS, CDR2 YYNGEE. CDR3 in DNA: TGTGCCAGCAGCGTATCACGGACTAGCGGCTACAATGAGCAGTTCTTC. Encoded protein: CASSVSRTSGYNEQFF.

The rearrangement joins TRBV4-2 to TRBJ1-2, with 7 bases matching TRBD1. Per germline, CDR1 LGHNA and CDR2 YNFKEQ. CDR3 length: 14 amino acids. The J segment lost 7 bases and the V segment lost 0 bases, leaving 5 bases of the junction unmatched. Here the CDR3 DNA reads TGTGCCAGCAGCCAAGATCGAACAGGGGTTGGCTACACCTTC. This gives the protein CASSQDRTGVGYTF.

A single count supports this clone. The V and J genes are TRBV2 and TRBJ2-5, with 9 bases identical to TRBD2. CDR1 and CDR2 (germline): SNHLY, FYNNEI. The CDR3 extends over 14 amino acids. V lost 3 bases and J lost 3; bases outside the gene matches: 2. The CDR3: CASSEIAGEETQYF. In nucleotides, the CDR3 is TGTGCCAGCAGTGAGATAGCGGGAGAAGAGACCCAGTACTTC.

This rearrangement joins TRBV7-6 to TRBJ2-7; 7 nucleotides match TRBD2. CDR1 and CDR2 from the germline V gene are SGHVS and FNYEAQ. V gave up 0 bases and J gave up 2 bases; unmatched junction bases: 7. The CDR3 runs 16 residues. The CDR3 is CASSLAPWRGTYEQYF. The CDR3 DNA reads TGTGCCAGCAGCTTAGCGCCTTGGCGGGGGACCTACGAGCAGTACTTC.

CDR3 sequence: CASSLDSSVTEAFF. CDR3 sequence (DNA): TGTGCCAGCAGTTTAGACAGTTCGGTCACTGAAGCTTTCTTT. The rearrangement uses TRBV28 and TRBJ1-1, with D possibly matching TRBD1 (5 bases). Trimming pared 2 bases from V and 4 bases from J, leaving 11 bases between. In germline, CDR1 is MDHEN, CDR2 SYDVKM. CDR3 length: 14 residues.

This clone was picked up one time. The chain joins TRBV2 to TRBJ2-1; TRBD2 agrees at 8 bases. CDR1 and CDR2 from the germline V gene are SNHLY and FYNNEI. CDR3 length equals 15 residues. J gave up 8 bases and V 8 bases, and 14 bases lay outside the gene matches. The CDR3 reads CASSSSSGRGYEQFF. The CDR3 DNA reads TGTGCCAGCTCGTCATCCAGCGGGAGAGGGTATGAGCAGTTCTTC.

This chain connects TRBV6-1 to TRBJ2-3, with 12 positions matching TRBD2. The CDR3 contains 17 residues. The trim removed 2 bases at V and 5 bases at J, leaving 8 bases unmatched. The V gene's germline CDR1 is MNHNS and CDR2 SASEGT. The CDR3 loop reads CASSEWTSGDFVDTQYF. Written as DNA, the CDR3 is TGTGCCAGCAGTGAATGGACTAGCGGGGATTTCGTAGATACGCAGTATTTT.

The chain joins TRBV7-7 to TRBJ2-7; the match to TRBD1 covers 7 bases. This CDR3 comprises 16 residues. CDR1 is SSHAT, CDR2 FNYEAQ, per germline (reference sequence). V was pared by 0 bases and J by 3 bases, with 8 bases of the junction left unmatched. The CDR3 bases are TGTGCCAGCAGCTTAGCGTATGGGACAGACCACTACGAGCAGTACTTC. This sequence encodes CASSLAYGTDHYEQYF.

This chain links TRBV11-2 with TRBJ1-6, with 9 bases matching TRBD1. The V gene's germline CDR1 is SGHAT and CDR2 FQNNGV. Losses at the gene ends were 5 bases for V and 6 bases for J; bases not matched to a gene: 5. This CDR3 has 15 amino acids. As DNA, the CDR3 is TGTGCCAGCAGCACCGGACAGGGGAGTAATTCACCCCTCCACTTT. This gives the protein CASSTGQGSNSPLHF.

This clone has a single count. The rearrangement links TRBV30 to TRBJ2-1; no firm D call. From germline, CDR1 is GTSNPN and CDR2 SVGIG (reference sequence). This CDR3 is built from 12 residues. V dropped 2 bases and J dropped 7 bases, with 9 bases sitting between them. Here the CDR3 reads CAWSFDSNEQFF. The CDR3 region has the DNA TGTGCCTGGAGTTTCGACTCGAATGAGCAGTTCTTC.

V usage is TRBV13 and J usage is TRBJ2-7, with 10 bases identical to TRBD1. CDR3 length: 13 residues. The germline V gene has CDR1 PRHDT and CDR2 FYEKMQ (reference sequence). J was trimmed by 7 bases and V by 5 bases; bases with no gene match: 5. The CDR3 spells CASSQGQGREQYF. The DNA of the CDR3 is TGTGCCAGCAGCCAGGGACAGGGGCGAGAGCAGTACTTC.